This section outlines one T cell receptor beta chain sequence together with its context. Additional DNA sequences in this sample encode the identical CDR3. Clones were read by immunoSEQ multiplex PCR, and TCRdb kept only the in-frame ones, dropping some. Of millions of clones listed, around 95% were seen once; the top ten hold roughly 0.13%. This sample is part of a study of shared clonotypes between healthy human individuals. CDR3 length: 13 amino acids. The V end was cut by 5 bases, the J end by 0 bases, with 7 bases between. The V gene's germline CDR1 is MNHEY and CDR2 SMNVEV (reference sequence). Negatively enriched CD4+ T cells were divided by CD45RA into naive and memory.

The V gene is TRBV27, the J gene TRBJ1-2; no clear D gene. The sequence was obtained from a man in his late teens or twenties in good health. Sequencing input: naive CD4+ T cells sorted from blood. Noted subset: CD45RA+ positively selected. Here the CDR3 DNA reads TGTGCCAGCAGTCCTCGTTCTAACTATGGCTACACCTTC. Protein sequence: CASSPRSNYGYTF.